These T cell receptor beta chains were read from a single sample in a study of CD8 T cells in ankylosing spondylitis. TCRdb analysed the 5' RACE reads with MiXCR anew, one entry per CDR3 protein. Here the sample spans 250,000 to 400,000 distinct CDR3 sequences, roughly 11% being singletons. Material: blood, either unsorted or a sorted T cell fraction (not recorded which). These receptors came from a female donor with ankylosing spondylitis or in good health (not recorded which). Each CDR3 is given with its conserved first and last residue. The D gene is left open where the match is weak. Where a row states a size, it is once, few, many or the class of an expanded clone; other rows omit it.

abundance: many; j_gene: TRBJ1-1; v_gene: TRBV20-1; d_gene: NA; len: 15; CDR3nt: TGCAGTGCCGAAGGACACCGACGGCGGGCCACTGAAGCTTTCTTT; CDR3aa: CSAEGHRRRATEAFF
abundance: many; j_gene: TRBJ2-1; v_gene: TRBV11-2; d_gene: NA; len: 18; CDR3nt: TGTGCCAGCAGCTTAAGGGCCAGGCCCGGAAGCTCCTACAATGAGCAGTTCTTC; CDR3aa: CASSLRARPGSSYNEQFF
abundance: NA; j_gene: TRBJ2-7; v_gene: TRBV5-1; d_gene: TRBD1; len: 17; CDR3nt: TGCGCCAGCACAAAAACCAAAAGAGGGGACAGGGTCCACGAGCAGTACTTC; CDR3aa: CASTKTKRGDRVHEQYF
abundance: many; j_gene: TRBJ2-6; v_gene: TRBV5-1; d_gene: NA; len: 15; CDR3nt: TGCGCCAGCAGCTTGGAGATCTCTGGGGCCAACGTCCTGACTTTC; CDR3aa: CASSLEISGANVLTF
abundance: many; j_gene: TRBJ2-5; v_gene: TRBV6-2/TRBV6-3; d_gene: NA; len: 16; CDR3nt: TGTGCCAGACTCCCTCGTGCAGCGAGGCTAAAAGAGACCCAGTACTTC; CDR3aa: CARLPRAARLKETQYF
abundance: NA; j_gene: TRBJ2-7; v_gene: TRBV7-2; d_gene: TRBD2; len: 17; CDR3nt: TGTGCCAGCAGCTTAGCGGCCGGGACTAGCGGAAAATACGAGCAGTACTTC; CDR3aa: CASSLAAGTSGKYEQYF
abundance: many; j_gene: TRBJ2-3; v_gene: TRBV7-2; d_gene: NA; len: 12; CDR3nt: TGTGCCAGCAGCTTAATGAGGGGTACGCAGTATTTT; CDR3aa: CASSLMRGTQYF
abundance: many; j_gene: TRBJ2-1; v_gene: TRBV12-3/TRBV12-4; d_gene: NA; len: 15; CDR3nt: TGTGCCAGCAGTTTGACCAGGAGCTCCTACAATGAGCAGTTCTTC; CDR3aa: CASSLTRSSYNEQFF
abundance: NA; j_gene: TRBJ1-2; v_gene: TRBV20-1; d_gene: NA; len: 15; CDR3nt: TGCAGTGCTAGATATCTGGGAGGGTCTAACTATGGCTACACCTTC; CDR3aa: CSARYLGGSNYGYTF
abundance: few; j_gene: TRBJ1-4; v_gene: TRBV27; d_gene: TRBD1; len: 15; CDR3nt: TGTGCCAGCAGTGCCACTACAGGGGGCCGGGAAAAACTGTTTTTT; CDR3aa: CASSATTGGREKLFF
abundance: many; j_gene: TRBJ2-1; v_gene: TRBV24-1; d_gene: TRBD2; len: 16; CDR3nt: TGTGCCACCAGTGCCGTTACTAGCGGAGCCTACAATGAGCAGTTCTTC; CDR3aa: CATSAVTSGAYNEQFF
abundance: many; j_gene: TRBJ2-1; v_gene: TRBV10-3; d_gene: NA; len: 14; CDR3nt: TGTGCCATCAGTGAGTCGACTCCGGCTGGGGGGCAGTTCTTC; CDR3aa: CAISESTPAGGQFF
abundance: few; j_gene: TRBJ2-1; v_gene: TRBV5-1; d_gene: TRBD2; len: 16; CDR3nt: TGCGCCAGCTCATGGGGACTAGCGGGAGGGTATAATGAGCAGTTCTTC; CDR3aa: CASSWGLAGGYNEQFF
abundance: NA; j_gene: TRBJ2-3; v_gene: TRBV5-1; d_gene: NA; len: 15; CDR3nt: TGCGCCAGCAGCTTGGAACGGCCCAGCACAGATACGCAGTATTTT; CDR3aa: CASSLERPSTDTQYF
abundance: NA; j_gene: TRBJ2-3; v_gene: TRBV12-3/TRBV12-4; d_gene: NA; len: 13; CDR3nt: TGTGCCAGCCGACCGAGGGGAACAGATACGCAGTATTTT; CDR3aa: CASRPRGTDTQYF
abundance: many; j_gene: TRBJ2-1; v_gene: TRBV12-3/TRBV12-4; d_gene: NA; len: 15; CDR3nt: TGTGCCAGCAGTTTCCCGGGGAGCTCCTACAATGAGCAGTTCTTC; CDR3aa: CASSFPGSSYNEQFF
abundance: NA; j_gene: TRBJ2-4; v_gene: TRBV7-2; d_gene: NA; len: 14; CDR3nt: TGTGCCAGCAGCTTAGCCCTGGGATCTATCATTCAGTACTTC; CDR3aa: CASSLALGSIIQYF
abundance: NA; j_gene: TRBJ2-7; v_gene: TRBV5-1; d_gene: TRBD1; len: 17; CDR3nt: TGCGCCAGCAGCTACCAAATTACAGGGGGCCCCCCCTACGAGCAGTACTTC; CDR3aa: CASSYQITGGPPYEQYF
abundance: many; j_gene: TRBJ2-7; v_gene: TRBV12-3/TRBV12-4; d_gene: NA; len: 14; CDR3nt: TGTGCCAGCAGTCATAGACGGCTCCCCTACGAGCAGTACTTC; CDR3aa: CASSHRRLPYEQYF
abundance: NA; j_gene: TRBJ2-7; v_gene: TRBV15; d_gene: TRBD1; len: 16; CDR3nt: TGTGCCACCAGCAGAGATTCGGGGACAGGGCGGAGTGAGCAGTACTTC; CDR3aa: CATSRDSGTGRSEQYF
abundance: many; j_gene: TRBJ2-7; v_gene: TRBV20-1; d_gene: TRBD2; len: 18; CDR3nt: TGCAGTGCTAGTTCCCCAAAGACTAGCGGGAGGGATCGGTACGAGCAGTACTTC; CDR3aa: CSASSPKTSGRDRYEQYF
abundance: many; j_gene: TRBJ2-1; v_gene: TRBV5-1; d_gene: TRBD2; len: 16; CDR3nt: TGCGCCAGCAGCAAACTAGCGGGAGGCACCTACAATGAGCAGTTCTTC; CDR3aa: CASSKLAGGTYNEQFF
abundance: few; j_gene: TRBJ2-1; v_gene: TRBV19; d_gene: TRBD2; len: 12; CDR3nt: TGCAGCGCGGGGGGAGGATGGAATGAGCAGTTCTTC; CDR3aa: CSAGGGWNEQFF
abundance: many; j_gene: TRBJ2-1; v_gene: TRBV10-3; d_gene: TRBD2; len: 14; CDR3nt: TGTGCCATCAATGTAGCGGGAGGCCCTAATGAGCAGTTCTTC; CDR3aa: CAINVAGGPNEQFF
abundance: many; j_gene: TRBJ1-6; v_gene: TRBV28; d_gene: TRBD1; len: 16; CDR3nt: TGTGCCAGCAGTTTCGCCCAGGGGGGTAGTGATTCACCCCTCCACTTT; CDR3aa: CASSFAQGGSDSPLHF
abundance: few; j_gene: TRBJ1-2; v_gene: TRBV10-3; d_gene: NA; len: 13; CDR3nt: TGTGCCATCAGTGGCGGCAGGGACTATGGCTACACCTTC; CDR3aa: CAISGGRDYGYTF
abundance: many; j_gene: TRBJ2-1; v_gene: TRBV20-1; d_gene: NA; len: 14; CDR3nt: TGCAGTGCTATGTTAGTCTTTTTGTCCAATGAGCAGTTCTTC; CDR3aa: CSAMLVFLSNEQFF
abundance: many; j_gene: TRBJ2-7; v_gene: TRBV24-1; d_gene: NA; len: 14; CDR3nt: TGTGCCACCGGGGGCTGGACACAGCCCTACGAGCAGTACTTC; CDR3aa: CATGGWTQPYEQYF
abundance: many; j_gene: TRBJ2-7; v_gene: TRBV4-3; d_gene: TRBD2; len: 16; CDR3nt: TGCGCCAGCAGCCAAAAGGGATTAGCGGGCTCCTACGAGCAGTACTTC; CDR3aa: CASSQKGLAGSYEQYF
abundance: NA; j_gene: TRBJ2-2; v_gene: TRBV7-3; d_gene: NA; len: 17; CDR3nt: TGTGCCAGCAGCTGGACTCCCGGGAGAAGAAACACCGGGGAGCTGTTTTTT; CDR3aa: CASSWTPGRRNTGELFF
abundance: few; j_gene: TRBJ2-4; v_gene: TRBV28; d_gene: NA; len: 15; CDR3nt: TGTGCCAGCAGTTTAACGGTCCAGGGCGGGTACATTCAGTACTTC; CDR3aa: CASSLTVQGGYIQYF
abundance: NA; j_gene: TRBJ1-5; v_gene: TRBV28; d_gene: NA; len: 13; CDR3nt: TGTGCCAGCAGTTTAAAAGGATTAAGGCCCCAGCATTTT; CDR3aa: CASSLKGLRPQHF
abundance: NA; j_gene: TRBJ2-2; v_gene: TRBV20-1; d_gene: TRBD1; len: 19; CDR3nt: TGCAGTGCTAGAGATCCACTCGGACAGGGCCCGTCAAACACCGGGGAGCTGTTTTTT; CDR3aa: CSARDPLGQGPSNTGELFF
abundance: NA; j_gene: TRBJ2-7; v_gene: TRBV18; d_gene: NA; len: 15; CDR3nt: TGTGCCAGCTCACTTGGGGGGGGCGTCTCCGGCGAGCAGTACTTC; CDR3aa: CASSLGGGVSGEQYF
abundance: NA; j_gene: TRBJ2-7; v_gene: TRBV7-9; d_gene: NA; len: 15; CDR3nt: TGTGCCAGCAGCCCTCCCCGGGACGGGCAGGGCGAGCAGTACTTC; CDR3aa: CASSPPRDGQGEQYF
abundance: many; j_gene: TRBJ2-7; v_gene: TRBV18; d_gene: TRBD1; len: 16; CDR3nt: TGTGCCAGCTCACCTCCTTGGACAGGCTACTCCTACGAGCAGTACTTC; CDR3aa: CASSPPWTGYSYEQYF
abundance: many; j_gene: TRBJ1-3; v_gene: TRBV6-1; d_gene: NA; len: 13; CDR3nt: TGTGCCAGCAACAGGGTCGAGGGAAACACCATATATTTT; CDR3aa: CASNRVEGNTIYF
abundance: NA; j_gene: TRBJ2-7; v_gene: TRBV20-1; d_gene: NA; len: 15; CDR3nt: TGCAGTGCTAGACCCAGCCGCAGAACGTCCTACGAGCAGTACTTC; CDR3aa: CSARPSRRTSYEQYF
abundance: NA; j_gene: TRBJ2-1; v_gene: TRBV7-2; d_gene: NA; len: 12; CDR3nt: TGTGCCAGCAGCTTAGATGCCAGAACTCGGTTCTTC; CDR3aa: CASSLDARTRFF
abundance: NA; j_gene: TRBJ2-6; v_gene: TRBV12-3/TRBV12-4; d_gene: TRBD2; len: 18; CDR3nt: TGTACCAGCAGTTTTGGTCTAGCGGGGAACTCTGGGGCCAACGTCCTGACTTTC; CDR3aa: CTSSFGLAGNSGANVLTF
abundance: many; j_gene: TRBJ1-1; v_gene: TRBV20-1; d_gene: NA; len: 14; CDR3nt: TGCAGTGCTAGAGTAGCAGCGCCGAACACTGAAGCTTTCTTT; CDR3aa: CSARVAAPNTEAFF
abundance: few; j_gene: TRBJ2-4; v_gene: TRBV11-1; d_gene: NA; len: 18; CDR3nt: TGTGCCAGCAGCTTAGCGTCCGGGGAGAGTCTAGCCAAAAACATTCAGTACTTC; CDR3aa: CASSLASGESLAKNIQYF
abundance: few; j_gene: TRBJ1-1; v_gene: TRBV11-2; d_gene: NA; len: 11; CDR3nt: TGTGCCAGCAGCTCCCAGGGGGAAGCTTTCTTT; CDR3aa: CASSSQGEAFF
abundance: once; j_gene: TRBJ2-1; v_gene: TRBV20-1; d_gene: TRBD2; len: 17; CDR3nt: TGCTGTGCTAGAGATAACGGAGGAGGACTAGCGGGAGGGGAGCAGTTCTTC; CDR3aa: CCARDNGGGLAGGEQFF
abundance: many; j_gene: TRBJ2-1; v_gene: TRBV7-9; d_gene: NA; len: 15; CDR3nt: TGTGCCAGCACCTCCACAGCGGATTATTACAATGAGCAGTTCTTC; CDR3aa: CASTSTADYYNEQFF
abundance: many; j_gene: TRBJ2-2; v_gene: TRBV7-8; d_gene: NA; len: 18; CDR3nt: TGTGCCAGCAGCTTAGGCTACACCTACCAGAAGAACACCGGGGAGCTGTTTTTT; CDR3aa: CASSLGYTYQKNTGELFF
abundance: NA; j_gene: TRBJ1-1; v_gene: TRBV12-3/TRBV12-4; d_gene: NA; len: 15; CDR3nt: TGTGCCAGCAGTTTGCGGGACACCCGAGGGACTGAAGCTTTCTTT; CDR3aa: CASSLRDTRGTEAFF
abundance: many; j_gene: TRBJ2-7; v_gene: TRBV7-6; d_gene: NA; len: 13; CDR3nt: TGTGCCAGCAGCTTATCGGGTCTCGACGAGCAGTACTTC; CDR3aa: CASSLSGLDEQYF
abundance: NA; j_gene: TRBJ2-5; v_gene: TRBV20-1; d_gene: NA; len: 11; CDR3nt: TGCAGTGGTCAGGCGCAAGAGACCCAGTACTTC; CDR3aa: CSGQAQETQYF
abundance: few; j_gene: TRBJ1-1; v_gene: TRBV18; d_gene: NA; len: 16; CDR3nt: TGTGCCAGCTCACGCCCCCTTGGAGGTAGGAACACTGAAGCTTTCTTT; CDR3aa: CASSRPLGGRNTEAFF
abundance: NA; j_gene: TRBJ1-5; v_gene: TRBV7-6; d_gene: NA; len: 12; CDR3nt: TGTGCCAGCAGACCCAACAAGGGGCCCCAGCATTTT; CDR3aa: CASRPNKGPQHF
abundance: many; j_gene: TRBJ2-1; v_gene: TRBV29-1; d_gene: NA; len: 12; CDR3nt: TGCAGCGGTGGGTGGCTGCTGAATGAGCAGTTCTTC; CDR3aa: CSGGWLLNEQFF
abundance: many; j_gene: TRBJ2-5; v_gene: TRBV29-1; d_gene: NA; len: 13; CDR3nt: TGCAGCGTTGATCCCAGGATCGAGGAGACCCAGTACTTC; CDR3aa: CSVDPRIEETQYF
abundance: many; j_gene: TRBJ2-3; v_gene: TRBV3-1; d_gene: NA; len: 14; CDR3nt: TGTGCCAGCAGCGCTCCCTCATCCCCCGGTACGCAGTATTTT; CDR3aa: CASSAPSSPGTQYF
abundance: many; j_gene: TRBJ2-2; v_gene: TRBV7-2; d_gene: TRBD2; len: 15; CDR3nt: TGTGCCAGCAGGACTAGCGGCCCGAACACCGGGGAGCTGTTTTTT; CDR3aa: CASRTSGPNTGELFF